A selection of T cell receptor beta chains follows, all from one sample in a study of vaccination effects on CD4 cells after COVID-19. Generated by immunoSEQ multiplex PCR, the TCRdb table keeps only in-frame clones and is missing some. The profile shows more than 35,000 clones, approximately 77% of them singletons. No antigen has been assigned to these receptors. The sample was CD4+ T cells from PBMCs cultured without peptide, taken after COVID-19 vaccination. Source of these receptors: a human donor who received a COVID-19 vaccine. Both conserved end residues are part of each CDR3. Each record gives: J gene, V gene, CDR3 protein.

TRBJ2-7,TRBV18,CASSPLAFSGQSYEQYF
TRBJ1-1,TRBV19,CASTSDRQNTEAFF
TRBJ2-7,TRBV19,CASSQSSYEQYF
TRBJ2-1,TRBV5-1,CASSLEGYAGEISEQFF
TRBJ1-2,TRBV7-2,CASSLVTGSNYGYTF
TRBJ1-6,TRBV5-4,CASSTGTENSPLHF
TRBJ1-3,TRBV5-5,CASSLGMTGHSGNTIYF
TRBJ2-2,TRBV10-3,CAISESAGGPGELFF
TRBJ1-2,TRBV7-8,CASSLRQGYYGYTF
TRBJ2-7,TRBV4-1,CASSQGGTGTYEQYF
TRBJ2-5,TRBV12-3/TRBV12-4,CASSLGRASGSHF